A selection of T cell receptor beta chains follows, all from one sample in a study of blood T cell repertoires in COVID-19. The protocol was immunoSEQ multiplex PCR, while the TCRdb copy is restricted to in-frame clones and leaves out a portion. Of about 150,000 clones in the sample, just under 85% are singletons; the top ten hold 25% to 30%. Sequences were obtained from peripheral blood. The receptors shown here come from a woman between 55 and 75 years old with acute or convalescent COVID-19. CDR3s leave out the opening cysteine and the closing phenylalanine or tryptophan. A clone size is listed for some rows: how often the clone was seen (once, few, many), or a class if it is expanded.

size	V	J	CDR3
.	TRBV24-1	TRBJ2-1	ATAAAGPTYNEQF
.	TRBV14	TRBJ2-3	ASSQEQHSTDTQY
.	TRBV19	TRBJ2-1	ASSRALETAYNEQF
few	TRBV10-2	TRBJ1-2	ASSDPGQGALGYT
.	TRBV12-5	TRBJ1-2	ASGLVPGYSNYGYT
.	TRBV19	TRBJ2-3	ASSTQGFTDTQY
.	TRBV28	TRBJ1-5	ASSSRGHQPQH
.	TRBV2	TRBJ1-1	ASSVVGPNTEAF
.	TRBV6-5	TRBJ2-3	ASSPGQGTDTQY
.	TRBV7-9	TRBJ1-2	ASSLMGQVSGYT
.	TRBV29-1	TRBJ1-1	SGRGLQNTEAF
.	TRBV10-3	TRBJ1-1	AISEVPGQGYTEAF
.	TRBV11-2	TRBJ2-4	ASSLDPGLSTNIQY
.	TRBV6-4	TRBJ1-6	ASSDRGPGSPLH
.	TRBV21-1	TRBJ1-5	ASSKGVTGNNQPQH